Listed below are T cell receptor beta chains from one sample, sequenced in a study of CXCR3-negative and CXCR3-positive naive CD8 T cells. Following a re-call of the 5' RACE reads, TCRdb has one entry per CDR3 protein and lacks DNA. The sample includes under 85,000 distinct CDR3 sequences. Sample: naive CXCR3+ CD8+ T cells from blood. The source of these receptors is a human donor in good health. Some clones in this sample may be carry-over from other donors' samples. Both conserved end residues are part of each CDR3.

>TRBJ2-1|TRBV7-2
CASSLDAGGRYNEQFF
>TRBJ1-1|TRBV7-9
CASSLSDTLNTEALF
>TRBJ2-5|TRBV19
CASNSGSIQETQYF
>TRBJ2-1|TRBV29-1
CSVDGATSGVSSYNEQFF
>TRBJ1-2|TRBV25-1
CASSERGQNYGYTF
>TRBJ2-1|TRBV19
CASNPASGGHNEQFF
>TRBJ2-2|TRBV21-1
CASGGTENTGELFF
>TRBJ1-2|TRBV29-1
CSGGDTNYGYTF
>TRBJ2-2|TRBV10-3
CAISELDTTNTGELFF
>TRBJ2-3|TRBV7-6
CASSSGQGPDTQYF
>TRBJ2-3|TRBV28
CASSLSSSLGQGYTDTQYF
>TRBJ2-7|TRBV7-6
CASSLAPGTPERGEQYF
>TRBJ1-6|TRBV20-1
CSARERDRGSPLHF
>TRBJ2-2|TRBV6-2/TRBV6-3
CASSTRDRRLNTGELFF
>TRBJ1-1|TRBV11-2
CASSFGLGWTEAFF
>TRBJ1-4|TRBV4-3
CASSHAGGSEKLFF
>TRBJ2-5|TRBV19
CASSAPGQGTQETQYF
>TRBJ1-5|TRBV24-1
CATGGSQGGNQPQHF
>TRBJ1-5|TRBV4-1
CASSQDPPATAYNQPQHF
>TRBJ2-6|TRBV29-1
CSVEDSKVESSGANVLTF
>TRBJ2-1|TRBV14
CASSQDGVRQNEQFF
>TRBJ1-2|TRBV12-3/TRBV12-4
CASTLSYIYGYTF
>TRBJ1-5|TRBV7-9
CASSAGTPNQPQHF
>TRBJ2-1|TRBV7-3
CASSEDREVYNEQFF
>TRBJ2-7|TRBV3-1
CASRPQGGEQYF
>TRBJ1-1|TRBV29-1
CSVVADPTSTGANTEAFF
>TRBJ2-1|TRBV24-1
CATSTGNSYNEQFF
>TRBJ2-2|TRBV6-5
CASSYRTDTGELFF
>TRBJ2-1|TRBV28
CASSLELNYNEQFF
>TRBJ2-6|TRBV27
CASSLWIPGTVSSGANVLTF
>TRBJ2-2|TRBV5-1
CASSPGSPRDTGELFF
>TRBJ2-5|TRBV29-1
CSGEREETQYF
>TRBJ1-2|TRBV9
CASSVVRDTTLYGYTF
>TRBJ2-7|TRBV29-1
CSVDLGQGLNEQYF
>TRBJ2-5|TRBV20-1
CSARATGGETQYF
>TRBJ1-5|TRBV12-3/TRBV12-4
CASSFGGQGRQPQHF
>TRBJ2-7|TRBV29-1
CSVTGTGVYYEQYF
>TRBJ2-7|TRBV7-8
CASSGVGGQGSFYEQYF
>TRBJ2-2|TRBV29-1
CSVDLGGDTGELFF
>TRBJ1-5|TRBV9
CASSFGGGQPQHF